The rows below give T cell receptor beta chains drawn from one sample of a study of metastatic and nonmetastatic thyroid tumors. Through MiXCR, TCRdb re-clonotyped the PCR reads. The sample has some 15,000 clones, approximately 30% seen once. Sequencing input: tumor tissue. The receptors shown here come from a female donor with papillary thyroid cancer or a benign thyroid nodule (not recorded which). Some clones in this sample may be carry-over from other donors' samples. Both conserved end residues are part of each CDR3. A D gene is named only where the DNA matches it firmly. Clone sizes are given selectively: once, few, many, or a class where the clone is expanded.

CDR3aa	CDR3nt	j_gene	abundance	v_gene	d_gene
CASSWEGTDTQYF	TGTGCCAGCAGTTGGGAGGGCACAGATACGCAGTATTTT	TRBJ2-3	few	TRBV12-3/TRBV12-4	-
CASGHGDDEQFF	TGTGCCAGCGGTCACGGGGATGATGAGCAGTTCTTC	TRBJ2-1	-	TRBV10-3	-
CASSQKSGRAADTQYF	TGTGCCAGCAGCCAAAAAAGCGGGAGGGCGGCGGATACGCAGTATTTT	TRBJ2-3	-	TRBV4-2	TRBD2
CSAKQGTTYEQYF	TGCAGTGCCAAGCAGGGGACTACCTACGAGCAGTACTTC	TRBJ2-7	-	TRBV20-1	-
CASSQVGNSPLHF	TGTGCCAGCAGCCAAGTGGGGAATTCACCCCTCCACTTT	TRBJ1-6	once	TRBV3-1	-
CSVPQGYEQFF	TGCAGCGTTCCTCAGGGATATGAGCAGTTCTTC	TRBJ2-1	few	TRBV29-1	-
CASSPERAGGSFEQYF	TGTGCCAGCTCACCGGAGAGAGCGGGAGGTTCTTTCGAGCAGTACTTC	TRBJ2-7	-	TRBV18	TRBD2
CASSSPRPGGDTEAFF	TGTGCCAGCAGTTCACCCCGCCCCGGGGGGGACACTGAAGCTTTCTTT	TRBJ1-1	-	TRBV28	-
CASGTSGETQYF	TGTGCCAGCGGAACTAGCGGTGAGACCCAGTACTTC	TRBJ2-5	medium-sized	TRBV5-4	TRBD2
CASTPRAGSLLYEQYF	TGTGCCAGCACCCCCCGAGCAGGGTCGCTACTCTACGAGCAGTACTTC	TRBJ2-7	medium-sized	TRBV6-1	-
CASSGEQGFYGYTF	TGTGCCAGCAGCGGAGAACAGGGATTTTATGGCTACACCTTC	TRBJ1-2	many	TRBV4-2	-
CASSGGRLETQYF	TGTGCCAGCTCGGGTGGGCGACTAGAGACCCAGTACTTC	TRBJ2-5	-	TRBV6-1	-
CATTDRVGSKNIQYF	TGTGCCACCACGGACAGGGTAGGGTCCAAAAACATTCAGTACTTC	TRBJ2-4	many	TRBV10-3	TRBD1
CASRPPGQTQNTGELFF	TGTGCCAGCCGACCCCCGGGACAGACCCAGAACACCGGGGAGCTGTTTTTT	TRBJ2-2	many	TRBV27	TRBD1
CATRLAVNTGELFF	TGTGCCACCAGACTAGCGGTGAACACCGGGGAGCTGTTTTTT	TRBJ2-2	many	TRBV6-1	TRBD2
CASRGTITFEQFF	TGTGCCAGCAGGGGGACTATTACGTTTGAGCAGTTCTTC	TRBJ2-1	many	TRBV27	TRBD2
CSARDRLAVYNEQFF	TGCAGTGCTAGAGATCGACTAGCGGTTTACAATGAGCAGTTCTTC	TRBJ2-1	few	TRBV20-1	TRBD2
CASSTTDRANYGYTF	TGTGCCAGCAGTACTACCGACAGGGCAAACTATGGCTACACCTTC	TRBJ1-2	few	TRBV27	TRBD1
CASSPTSSDTQYF	TGTGCCAGCAGCCCGACTAGTTCCGATACGCAGTATTTT	TRBJ2-3	many	TRBV5-6	-
CSASKVSGETYGYTF	TGCAGTGCTAGTAAGGTTTCCGGGGAGACCTATGGCTACACCTTC	TRBJ1-2	-	TRBV20-1	-
CASSMDGGLGSGANVLTF	TGTGCCAGTAGTATGGACGGGGGGCTGGGTTCGGGGGCCAACGTCCTGACTTTC	TRBJ2-6	-	TRBV19	-
CASGTLAGADTQYF	TGTGCCAGCGGTACACTAGCGGGAGCAGATACGCAGTATTTT	TRBJ2-3	medium-sized	TRBV6-1	TRBD2
CASSQEASYNEQFF	TGTGCCAGCAGCCAAGAGGCCTCCTACAATGAGCAGTTCTTC	TRBJ2-1	many	TRBV4-2	-
CASSYTQTSGGWETQYF	TGTGCCAGCAGTTACACCCAGACTAGCGGGGGGTGGGAGACCCAGTACTTC	TRBJ2-5	-	TRBV6-6	TRBD2
CSALRLELGRDYGYTF	TGCAGTGCCTTGCGATTAGAATTGGGCCGTGACTATGGCTACACCTTC	TRBJ1-2	-	TRBV20-1	-
CASGRTSQETQYF	TGTGCCAGCGGACGGACCAGTCAAGAGACCCAGTACTTC	TRBJ2-5	-	TRBV6-2/TRBV6-3	-
CASTSGGRGNTIYF	TGTGCCAGCACATCCGGGGGGCGCGGAAACACCATATATTTT	TRBJ1-3	-	TRBV6-2/TRBV6-3	-
CASSHGTGTAKFF	TGCGCCAGCAGCCATGGGACCGGGACAGCCAAATTCTTC	TRBJ1-2	-	TRBV14	TRBD1
CASSTRQTEAFF	TGTGCCAGTAGTACCCGACAAACTGAAGCTTTCTTT	TRBJ1-1	-	TRBV19	-
CATSTDGVSYEQYF	TGTGCCACCAGCACCGACGGGGTTTCCTACGAGCAGTACTTC	TRBJ2-7	-	TRBV15	-
CASSLGWQGNQPQHF	TGTGCCAGCAGCTTAGGGTGGCAGGGTAACCAGCCCCAGCATTTT	TRBJ1-5	-	TRBV7-2	-
CASSLLGATNTGELFF	TGTGCCAGCAGTTTATTAGGGGCTACGAACACCGGGGAGCTGTTTTTT	TRBJ2-2	few	TRBV27	-
CASSLMAAGATF	TGTGCCAGCAGCTTAATGGCGGCGGGGGCAACCTTC	TRBJ1-2	many	TRBV7-3	-
CSASGPGLTSYEQYF	TGCAGTGCTTCGGGGCCGGGACTAACCTCCTACGAGCAGTACTTC	TRBJ2-7	medium-sized	TRBV20-1	TRBD2
CSAPRLAGFTGELFF	TGCAGTGCCCCCCGGCTAGCGGGTTTCACCGGGGAGCTGTTTTTT	TRBJ2-2	-	TRBV20-1	TRBD2
CASSPDSRTSGLAPYEQYF	TGTGCCAGCAGCCCCGATTCCCGGACGTCGGGACTAGCGCCCTACGAGCAGTACTTC	TRBJ2-7	-	TRBV5-6	TRBD2
CASSEASGGAYNEQFF	TGTGCCAGCAGTGAAGCTAGCGGGGGGGCCTACAATGAGCAGTTCTTC	TRBJ2-1	medium-sized	TRBV6-1	TRBD2
CASSDLGTGERF	TGTGCCAGCAGTGACTTAGGGACAGGGGAAAGATTT	TRBJ2-3	-	TRBV7-3	TRBD1
CASRVMINGELFF	TGTGCCAGCAGGGTTATGATCAACGGGGAGCTGTTTTTT	TRBJ2-2	-	TRBV28	-
CAIREGHQGNEKLFF	TGTGCCATCAGGGAGGGACATCAGGGGAATGAAAAACTGTTTTTT	TRBJ1-4	medium-sized	TRBV10-3	-
CASSEALGANEKLFF	TGTGCCAGCAGTGAAGCGCTTGGGGCTAATGAAAAACTGTTTTTT	TRBJ1-4	-	TRBV6-1	-
CASSPGGRGNQPQHF	TGTGCCAGCAGTCCTGGGGGCAGAGGCAATCAGCCCCAGCATTTT	TRBJ1-5	many	TRBV28	-
CASSIGYGELFF	TGTGCCAGTAGTATCGGCTACGGGGAGCTGTTTTTT	TRBJ2-2	many	TRBV19	-
CASRGKSQTQYF	TGTGCCAGCAGGGGGAAAAGCCAGACCCAGTACTTC	TRBJ2-5	many	TRBV28	-
CASKPGHAQETQYF	TGTGCCAGCAAACCGGGACACGCTCAAGAGACCCAGTACTTC	TRBJ2-5	-	TRBV2	-
CSARDRLKSGVNTEAFF	TGCAGTGCTAGAGATAGACTCAAAAGTGGGGTGAACACTGAAGCTTTCTTT	TRBJ1-1	-	TRBV20-1	-
CASSYIQLGRTDTQYF	TGTGCCAGCAGTTACATCCAGCTCGGGCGCACAGATACGCAGTATTTT	TRBJ2-3	-	TRBV6-5	-
CASSQGYEQYF	TGTGCCAGCAGCCAAGGGTACGAGCAGTACTTC	TRBJ2-7	many	TRBV3-1	-
CASSLALLAGGDEQYF	TGTGCCAGCAGCTTAGCGCTCCTAGCGGGAGGGGACGAGCAGTACTTC	TRBJ2-7	-	TRBV7-2	TRBD2
CASSFGGQGPTDTQYF	TGCGCCAGCAGCTTCGGGGGACAGGGACCCACAGATACGCAGTATTTT	TRBJ2-3	-	TRBV5-1	TRBD1
CASKAYGYTF	TGTGCCAGCAAGGCCTATGGCTACACCTTC	TRBJ1-2	many	TRBV2	-
CASSLTFRTSNQPQHF	TGTGCCAGCAGCTTAACGTTCAGGACTAGCAATCAGCCCCAGCATTTT	TRBJ1-5	once	TRBV7-3	-
CASSYRQGALGIEQYF	TGTGCCAGCAGTTACAGACAGGGGGCCCTGGGAATCGAGCAGTACTTC	TRBJ2-7	medium-sized	TRBV6-5	TRBD1
CAWRSNTGQGVDEQFF	TGTGCCTGGAGGAGCAACACGGGACAGGGGGTGGATGAGCAGTTCTTC	TRBJ2-1	-	TRBV30	TRBD1
CASSNRDRGVFETQYF	TGTGCCAGCAGCAACCGGGACAGGGGTGTTTTCGAGACCCAGTACTTC	TRBJ2-5	few	TRBV7-9	TRBD1